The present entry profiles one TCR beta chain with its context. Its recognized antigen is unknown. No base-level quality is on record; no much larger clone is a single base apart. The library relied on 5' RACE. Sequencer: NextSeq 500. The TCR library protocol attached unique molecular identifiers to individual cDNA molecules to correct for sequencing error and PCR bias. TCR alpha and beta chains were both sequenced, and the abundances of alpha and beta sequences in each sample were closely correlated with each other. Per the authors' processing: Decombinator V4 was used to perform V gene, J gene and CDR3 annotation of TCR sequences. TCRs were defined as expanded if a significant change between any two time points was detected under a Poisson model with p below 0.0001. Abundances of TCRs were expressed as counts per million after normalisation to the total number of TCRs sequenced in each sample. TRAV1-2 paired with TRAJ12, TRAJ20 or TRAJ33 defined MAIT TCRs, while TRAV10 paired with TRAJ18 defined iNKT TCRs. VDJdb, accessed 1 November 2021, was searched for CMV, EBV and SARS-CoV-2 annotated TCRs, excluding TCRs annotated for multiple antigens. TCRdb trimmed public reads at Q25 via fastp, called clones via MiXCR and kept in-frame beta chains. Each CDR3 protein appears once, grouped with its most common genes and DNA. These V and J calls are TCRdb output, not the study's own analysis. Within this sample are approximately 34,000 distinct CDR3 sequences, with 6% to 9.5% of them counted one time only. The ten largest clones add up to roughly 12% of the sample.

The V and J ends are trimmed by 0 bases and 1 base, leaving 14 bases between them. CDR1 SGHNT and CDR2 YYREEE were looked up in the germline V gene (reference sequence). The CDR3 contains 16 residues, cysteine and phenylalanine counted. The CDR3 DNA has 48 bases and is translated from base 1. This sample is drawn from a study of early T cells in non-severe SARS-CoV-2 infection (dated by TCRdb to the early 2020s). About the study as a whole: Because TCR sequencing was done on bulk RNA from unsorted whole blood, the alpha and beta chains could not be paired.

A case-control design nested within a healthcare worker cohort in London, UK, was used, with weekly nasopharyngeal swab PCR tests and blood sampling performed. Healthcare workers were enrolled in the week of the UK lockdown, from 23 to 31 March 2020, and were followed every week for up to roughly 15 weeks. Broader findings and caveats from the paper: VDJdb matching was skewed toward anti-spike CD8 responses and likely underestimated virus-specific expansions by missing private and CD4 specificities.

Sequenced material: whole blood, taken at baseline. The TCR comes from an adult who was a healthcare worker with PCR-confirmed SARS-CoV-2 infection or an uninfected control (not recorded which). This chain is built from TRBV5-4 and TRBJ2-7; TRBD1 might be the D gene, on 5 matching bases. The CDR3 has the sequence CASSLESIRGSYEQYF. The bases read TGTGCCAGCAGCTTGGAATCCATAAGGGGATCCTACGAGCAGTACTTC. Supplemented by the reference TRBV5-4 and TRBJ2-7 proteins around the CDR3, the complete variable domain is ETGVTQSPTHLIKTRGQQVTLRCSSQSGHNTVSWYQQALGQGPQFIFQYYREEENGRGNFPPRFSGLQFPNYSSELNVNALELDDSALYLCASSLESIRGSYEQYFGPGTRLTVT.